This T cell receptor beta chain was sequenced in a study of shared T cell receptors in the human thymus. Trimming cost V 5 bases and J 7 bases; bases outside gene matches: 6. The V gene's germline CDR1 is SEHNR and CDR2 FQNEAQ (reference sequence). The CDR3 consists of 13 residues. Clones were read by immunoSEQ multiplex PCR, and TCRdb kept only the in-frame ones, dropping some. Of hundreds of thousands of clones in the sample, 75% to 80% are singletons; the top ten hold less than 0.015%. These data were also filed under a second study, of human thymus T cells. That source notes: The donors were infants in Finland with congenital heart defects, otherwise immunologically healthy. Thymic as well as blood repertoires seemed to favor certain V and J genes unevenly. In unrelated individuals, thymic repertoires overlapped highly, according to related research.

The receptor was isolated from a boy younger than two with a congenital heart defect. Sample: thymocytes. V is TRBV7-9 and J is TRBJ2-3; TRBD1 matches 7 bases. The CDR3 is CASSDTGANTQYF. The CDR3, as DNA: TGTGCCAGCAGCGACACAGGGGCGAATACGCAGTATTTT.